This TCR beta chain stems from a study of T cells in Graves' hyperthyroidism and ophthalmopathy. Study outcomes and limitations: Ophthalmopathy onset followed model prediction by a median around six months.

The CDR3 loop spans 14 amino acids. V shed 5 bases and J 5 bases; nucleotides not matched to a gene: 5. Germline V gives CDR1 SGHTA, CDR2 FQGTGA. A remark on this clonotype: Its antigen is not known.

TCR beta CDR3 regions were amplified from RNA. The TCR CDR3 was amplified in a first-round RT-PCR using the HTBI primer set. In TCRdb, the multiplex PCR reads were re-called with MiXCR into one record per CDR3 protein. Counted here are approximately 420,000 distinct CDR3 sequences, around 13% occurring once; the ten biggest clones make up 5% to 6%. It was considered stable Graves' hyperthyroidism when ophthalmopathy did not progress within 18 months. Exclusion of patients followed from uncontrolled infection, other autoimmune disease, pregnancy or lactation. Material: blood. J is TRBJ2-2 and V is TRBV7-3; 7 bases align to TRBD1. The TCR sequence derives from a woman between 18 and 29 years old with Graves' hyperthyroidism. The CDR3 spells CASSRDSLTGELFF. CDR3 coding DNA: TGTGCCAGCAGCAGGGACAGTTTAACCGGGGAGCTGTTTTTT.